The clone carrying this T cell receptor (beta chain) has only a few counts. Its target is unknown. This CDR3 is 12 amino acids long. The V gene's germline CDR1 is GTSNPN and CDR2 SVGIG (reference sequence). With 2 bases clipped from V and 8 bases from J, the junction kept 5 bases outside the gene matches. The data originate from a study of cytomegalovirus exposure and HLA in healthy donors. Study as a whole: Researchers previously reported finding 90 million to 120 million unique TCR beta sequences from 170 million or so T cells. Overall study results and limits: In a later analysis, parvovirus B19, influenza, CMV and Epstein-Barr virus appeared linked to several top co-occurrence clusters.

A multiplex PCR was run with 60 Vbeta primers and 13 Jbeta primers. Profiling relied on immunoSEQ multiplex PCR, and the TCRdb table lists in-frame clones only, not all of them. The sample lists about 120,000 clones, around 80% occurring once. Material for sequencing was PBMCs. V and J are TRBV30 and TRBJ1-2, with TRBD1 matching over 7 bases. This TCR was recovered from a man aged 30 to 45 in good health and CMV-seropositive. In DNA, the CDR3 is TGTGCCTGGAGTAGAGGAGGGGGCGGCTACACCTTC. Its protein is CAWSRGGGGYTF. Supplemented by reference TRBV30 and TRBJ1-2, the full variable domain reads SQTIHQWPATLVQPVGSPLSLECTVEGTSNPNLYWYRQAAGRGLQLLFYSVGIGQISSEVPQNLSASRPQDRQFILSSKKLLLSDSGFYLCAWSRGGGGYTFGSGTRLTVV.